Listed below are T cell receptor beta chains from one sample, sequenced in a study of T cells in Graves' hyperthyroidism and ophthalmopathy. MiXCR was run by TCRdb on the multiplex PCR reads, yielding one entry per CDR3 protein. The table shows around 500,000 distinct CDR3 sequences, with 15% to 20% occurring only once. The sample taken for sequencing was blood. Every receptor here comes from a woman under 40 with Graves' ophthalmopathy. The CDR3 runs from the conserved cysteine through the conserved F or W. A D gene is named only where the DNA matches it firmly. Not all rows give a size; the values are once, few, many and, for expanded clones, a class.

D gene: NA
J gene: TRBJ2-7
clone size: many
V gene: TRBV20-1
CDR3 protein: CSASRWGTSYDEQYF
CDR3 DNA: TGCAGTGCTTCGCGATGGGGGACCTCCTACGACGAGCAGTACTTC

D gene: TRBD2
J gene: TRBJ2-1
clone size: many
V gene: TRBV24-1
CDR3 protein: CATSDPGTSGYNEQFF
CDR3 DNA: TGTGCCACCAGTGATCCCGGGACTAGCGGCTACAATGAGCAGTTCTTC

D gene: TRBD2
J gene: TRBJ2-7
clone size: many
V gene: TRBV7-9
CDR3 protein: CASSLGGGTYEQYF
CDR3 DNA: TGTGCCAGCAGCTTAGGCGGGGGTACCTACGAGCAGTACTTC

D gene: NA
J gene: TRBJ2-5
clone size: NA
V gene: TRBV7-3
CDR3 protein: CASSLGGPWETQYF
CDR3 DNA: TGTGCCAGCAGCTTAGGAGGGCCATGGGAGACCCAGTACTTC

D gene: NA
J gene: TRBJ1-5
clone size: few
V gene: TRBV19
CDR3 protein: CASSISWGGDSNQPQHF
CDR3 DNA: TGTGCCAGTAGTATTTCATGGGGTGGGGATAGCAATCAGCCCCAGCATTTT

D gene: NA
J gene: TRBJ1-5
clone size: many
V gene: TRBV20-1
CDR3 protein: CSARGGVGSSWGSNQPQHF
CDR3 DNA: TGCAGTGCTAGAGGAGGGGTGGGCTCAAGCTGGGGCAGCAATCAGCCCCAGCATTTT

D gene: NA
J gene: TRBJ2-2
clone size: many
V gene: TRBV2
CDR3 protein: CASRDTGTQGNTGELFF
CDR3 DNA: TGTGCCAGCAGAGACACCGGGACACAAGGCAACACCGGGGAGCTGTTTTTT

D gene: NA
J gene: TRBJ2-1
clone size: many
V gene: TRBV12-3/TRBV12-4
CDR3 protein: CASSWRTSINEQFF
CDR3 DNA: TGTGCCAGCAGTTGGAGGACCAGCATCAATGAGCAGTTCTTC

D gene: NA
J gene: TRBJ1-2
clone size: few
V gene: TRBV20-1
CDR3 protein: CSGPSFYHYGYTF
CDR3 DNA: TGCAGTGGGCCCTCGTTTTACCACTATGGCTACACCTTC

D gene: NA
J gene: TRBJ2-5
clone size: many
V gene: TRBV7-2
CDR3 protein: CASSSGPRWYF
CDR3 DNA: TGTGCCAGCAGTTCAGGGCCTCGGTGGTACTTC

D gene: NA
J gene: TRBJ2-7
clone size: NA
V gene: TRBV5-4
CDR3 protein: CASSLEAGFEQYF
CDR3 DNA: TGTGCCAGCAGCTTGGAGGCAGGGTTCGAGCAGTACTTC

D gene: TRBD2
J gene: TRBJ2-7
clone size: NA
V gene: TRBV18
CDR3 protein: CASSLEGLAGSSYEQYF
CDR3 DNA: TGTGCCAGCTCCCTTGAGGGACTAGCGGGGAGCTCCTACGAGCAGTACTTC

D gene: NA
J gene: TRBJ2-5
clone size: few
V gene: TRBV20-1
CDR3 protein: CSVTGGTVHLETQYF
CDR3 DNA: TGCAGCGTAACCGGAGGGACAGTACATTTAGAGACCCAGTACTTC

D gene: TRBD2
J gene: TRBJ2-1
clone size: many
V gene: TRBV18
CDR3 protein: CASSPITSGRISEQFF
CDR3 DNA: TGTGCCAGCTCACCAATCACTAGCGGGAGAATCAGTGAGCAGTTCTTC

D gene: NA
J gene: TRBJ1-1
clone size: many
V gene: TRBV30
CDR3 protein: CASRGGTEAFF
CDR3 DNA: TGTGCCTCCAGGGGTGGAACTGAAGCTTTCTTT

D gene: TRBD1
J gene: TRBJ1-4
clone size: NA
V gene: TRBV6-4
CDR3 protein: CASSYSGQGNEKLFF
CDR3 DNA: TGTGCCAGCAGTTACTCGGGACAGGGGAACGAAAAACTGTTTTTT

D gene: NA
J gene: TRBJ1-1
clone size: many
V gene: TRBV12-3/TRBV12-4
CDR3 protein: CASSFSGRRTEAFF
CDR3 DNA: TGTGCCAGCAGTTTTTCGGGGAGGCGGACTGAAGCTTTCTTT

D gene: NA
J gene: TRBJ1-1
clone size: few
V gene: TRBV25-1
CDR3 protein: CASSESGSTEAFF
CDR3 DNA: TGTGCCAGCAGTGAATCAGGGTCCACTGAAGCTTTCTTT

D gene: NA
J gene: TRBJ2-3
clone size: NA
V gene: TRBV20-1
CDR3 protein: CSAGRRGVADTQYF
CDR3 DNA: TGCAGTGCTGGCCGGCGGGGCGTCGCAGATACGCAGTATTTT

D gene: NA
J gene: TRBJ2-1
clone size: many
V gene: TRBV30
CDR3 protein: CAWSPLADNEQFF
CDR3 DNA: TGTGCCTGGAGTCCCTTAGCGGACAATGAGCAGTTCTTC

D gene: TRBD1
J gene: TRBJ1-1
clone size: many
V gene: TRBV12-3/TRBV12-4
CDR3 protein: CASSGQGWTEAFF
CDR3 DNA: TGTGCCAGCAGCGGACAGGGATGGACTGAAGCTTTCTTT

D gene: NA
J gene: TRBJ2-7
clone size: NA
V gene: TRBV20-1
CDR3 protein: CSATNWDHYEQYF
CDR3 DNA: TGCAGTGCTACAAACTGGGACCACTACGAGCAGTACTTC

D gene: NA
J gene: TRBJ2-4
clone size: NA
V gene: TRBV28
CDR3 protein: CASREAGAKNIQYF
CDR3 DNA: TGTGCCAGCAGGGAGGCAGGGGCCAAAAACATTCAGTACTTC

D gene: TRBD1
J gene: TRBJ2-4
clone size: few
V gene: TRBV6-1
CDR3 protein: CASTTGQGAYIQYF
CDR3 DNA: TGTGCCAGCACCACGGGACAGGGGGCGTACATTCAGTACTTC

D gene: NA
J gene: TRBJ2-1
clone size: many
V gene: TRBV5-5
CDR3 protein: CASRISSGSYNEQFF
CDR3 DNA: TGTGCCAGCAGAATCTCCAGTGGCTCCTACAATGAGCAGTTCTTC

D gene: TRBD1
J gene: TRBJ1-5
clone size: NA
V gene: TRBV9
CDR3 protein: CASSAEGAWGNQPQHF
CDR3 DNA: TGTGCCAGCAGCGCCGAGGGGGCGTGGGGCAATCAGCCCCAGCATTTT

D gene: NA
J gene: TRBJ2-7
clone size: many
V gene: TRBV20-1
CDR3 protein: CSATGDEQYF
CDR3 DNA: TGCAGTGCTACGGGGGACGAGCAGTACTTC

D gene: TRBD1
J gene: TRBJ2-2
clone size: NA
V gene: TRBV28
CDR3 protein: CASGSPTGALFF
CDR3 DNA: TGTGCCAGCGGTTCCCCGACAGGGGCGCTGTTTTTT

D gene: TRBD2
J gene: TRBJ2-7
clone size: many
V gene: TRBV20-1
CDR3 protein: CSARAGGSGEQYF
CDR3 DNA: TGCAGTGCTAGAGCGGGAGGGTCGGGTGAGCAGTACTTC

D gene: TRBD1
J gene: TRBJ1-5
clone size: few
V gene: TRBV7-8
CDR3 protein: CASSPRTGRYSNQPQHF
CDR3 DNA: TGTGCCAGCAGCCCCAGGACAGGGCGATATAGCAATCAGCCCCAGCATTTT

D gene: TRBD2
J gene: TRBJ2-7
clone size: NA
V gene: TRBV6-2/TRBV6-3
CDR3 protein: CASSYSGLAGIEQYF
CDR3 DNA: TGTGCCAGCAGTTACTCGGGACTAGCGGGCATTGAGCAGTACTTC